These 7 T cell receptor beta chains were all obtained from the same sample, sequenced in a study of blood T cells in healthy people across ages. Through a sample-barcoded 5' primer and a J-beta primer mix, a second PCR was run for about 7 to 12 cycles. In TCRdb, the 5' RACE reads were re-called with MiXCR into one record per CDR3 protein. The table lists 850,000 or so distinct CDR3 sequences, about 28% of them singletons. Sequenced: blood. The receptors stem from a woman aged 80 or older in good health.

There are many counts of this clonotype. This chain uses TRBV7-2 with TRBJ1-5; possibly TRBD1 for D (5 bases). The germline V gene has CDR1 SGHTA and CDR2 FQGNSA. The V gene lost 2 bases and the J gene lost 7 bases, with 12 bases spanning the gap. The CDR3 runs to 14 residues. The CDR3 sequence is CASSLKAGRQPQHF. As DNA, the CDR3 is TGTGCCAGCAGCTTAAAGGCAGGGAGGCAGCCCCAGCATTTT.

There are a few counts of this clonotype. A much larger clone differs from this one at a single base, so this may be a read error. The chain has TRBV29-1 and TRBJ2-1, with TRBD2 matching over 10 bases. The germline V gene has CDR1 SQVTM and CDR2 ANQGSEA. This CDR3 is 12 amino acids long. The CDR3 loop is CNVGSGGAKQFF. The CDR3, as DNA: TGCAACGTTGGGAGCGGGGGGGCCAAGCAGTTCTTC.

The V and J genes are TRBV7-2 and TRBJ2-5, with D possibly TRBD1 on 5 matching bases. The CDR3 extends over 15 amino acids. The germline gives CDR1 SGHTA, CDR2 FQGNSA. V was trimmed by 3 bases and J by 1 base, leaving 12 bases between them. The CDR3 reads CASSFNWGRQETQYF. In DNA form, the CDR3 reads TGTGCCAGCAGCTTTAACTGGGGCCGCCAAGAGACCCAGTACTTC. The full variable domain, with the rest looked up from reference TRBV7-2 and TRBJ2-5, is GAGVSQSPSNKVTEKGKDVELRCDPISGHTALYWYRQSLGQGLEFLIYFQGNSAPDKSGLPSDRFSAERTGGSVSTLTIQRTQQEDSAVYLCASSFNWGRQETQYFGPGTRLLVL.

This clonotype was seen more than once but under ten times. The rearrangement uses TRBV4-2 and TRBJ1-4; possible D gene TRBD1, 5 bases. Germline V lookup: CDR1 LGHNA, CDR2 YNFKEQ. V lost 1 base and J lost 5, with 17 bases in between. The CDR3 is made up of 17 amino acids. The CDR3 reads CASSQGARKRGNEKLFF. Written as DNA, the CDR3 is TGTGCCAGCAGCCAAGGTGCCAGGAAAAGGGGAAATGAAAAACTGTTTTTT.

This clonotype was detected many times. V and J are TRBV12-3 or TRBV12-4 and TRBJ2-5; D not certain. V shed 3 bases and J shed 4 bases, with 9 bases lying between them. The CDR3 covers 13 residues. CDR3: CASSFEHRETQYF. In nucleotides, the CDR3 is TGTGCCAGCAGTTTTGAACACAGAGAGACCCAGTACTTC.

A word on this clonotype: Being one base from a much bigger clone, this may be a read error. This chain connects TRBV11-2 to TRBJ2-6; the D gene could be TRBD1 or TRBD2 (5 bases each). There are 15 residues in the CDR3. The germline V gene encodes CDR1 SGHAT and CDR2 FQNNGV. CDR3 sequence (DNA): TGTGCCAGCAGCTTAGGAGGGTATGGGGCCAACGTCCGGACTTTC. As protein: CASSLGGYGANVRTF.

V is TRBV25-1 and J is TRBJ1-5; no clear D gene. This CDR3 spans 15 amino acids. The germline V gene has CDR1 MGHDK and CDR2 SYGVNS. Trimming pared 2 bases from V and 1 base from J, leaving 9 bases between. This CDR3 reads CASSEDGPSNQPQHF. CDR3 sequence (DNA): TGTGCCAGCAGTGAAGACGGGCCCAGCAATCAGCCCCAGCATTTT. Supplemented by reference TRBV25-1 and TRBJ1-5, the full variable domain reads EADIYQTPRYLVIGTGKKITLECSQTMGHDKMYWYQQDPGMELHLIHYSYGVNSTEKGDLSSESTVSRIRTEHFPLTLESARPSHTSQYLCASSEDGPSNQPQHFGDGTRLSIL.